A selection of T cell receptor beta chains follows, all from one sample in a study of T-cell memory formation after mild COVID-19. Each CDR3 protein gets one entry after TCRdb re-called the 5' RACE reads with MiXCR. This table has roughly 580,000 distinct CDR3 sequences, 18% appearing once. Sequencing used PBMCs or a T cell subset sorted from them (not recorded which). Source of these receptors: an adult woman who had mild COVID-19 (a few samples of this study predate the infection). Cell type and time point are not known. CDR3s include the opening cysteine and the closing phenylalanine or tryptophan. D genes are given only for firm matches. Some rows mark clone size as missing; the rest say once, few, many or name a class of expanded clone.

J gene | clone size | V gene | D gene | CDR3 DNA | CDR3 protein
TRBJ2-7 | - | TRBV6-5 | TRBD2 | TGTGCCAGCAGCCAATCTAGCGGGCCCGTACCCTACGAGCAGTACTTC | CASSQSSGPVPYEQYF
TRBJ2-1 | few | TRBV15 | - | TGTGCCACCAGCCAGAGTAGGGGTGGGAGGCCATCCTACAATGAGCAGTTCTTC | CATSQSRGGRPSYNEQFF
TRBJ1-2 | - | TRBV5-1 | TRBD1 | TGCGCCAGCAGCTTGGGCGTGGACAGGTCTAAGTCCTATGGCTACACCTTC | CASSLGVDRSKSYGYTF
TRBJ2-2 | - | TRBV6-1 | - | TGTGCCAGCAGTGAAGCAGGGTGGGGGGAGCTGTTTTTT | CASSEAGWGELFF
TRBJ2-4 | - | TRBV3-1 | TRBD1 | TGTGCCAGCAGCCAACAGACAGGGGTCAAAAACATTCAGTACTTC | CASSQQTGVKNIQYF
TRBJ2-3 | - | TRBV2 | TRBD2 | TGTGCCAGCAGTGAGGGGACTAGCGGGGCGGATACGCAGTATTTT | CASSEGTSGADTQYF
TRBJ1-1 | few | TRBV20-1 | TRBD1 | TGCAGTGCTAGTAGCCTACAGGGGCACACTGAAGCTTTCTTT | CSASSLQGHTEAFF
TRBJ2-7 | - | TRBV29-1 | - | TGCAGCGTTCAGACAGGCGACACCTACGAGCAGTACTTC | CSVQTGDTYEQYF
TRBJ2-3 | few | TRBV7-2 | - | TGTGCCAGCGCCGAACGCACAGATACGCAGTATTTT | CASAERTDTQYF
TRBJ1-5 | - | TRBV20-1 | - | TGCAGTGCTAGAGAGGTACCCGGACAGCCCCAGCATTTT | CSAREVPGQPQHF
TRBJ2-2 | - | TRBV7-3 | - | TGTGCCAGCAGCTTATTAGGGGCGGACACCGGGGAGCTGTTTTTT | CASSLLGADTGELFF
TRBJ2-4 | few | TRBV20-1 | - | TGCAGTGCTAGAAAGGGGGAGGGCTTGGGCAAAAACATTCAGTACTTC | CSARKGEGLGKNIQYF
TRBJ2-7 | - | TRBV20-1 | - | TGCAGTGCTCCCCAGGGGGGGCTCGGGACTAGTATCTACGAGCAGTACTTC | CSAPQGGLGTSIYEQYF
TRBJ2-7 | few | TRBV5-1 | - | TGCGCCAGCAGCGCCTCGAGTTCTTCCGGCGAGCAGTACTTC | CASSASSSSGEQYF
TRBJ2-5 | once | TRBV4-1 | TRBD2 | TGCGCCAGCAGCCAATTAGGACCGGGACTAGCGCAGGAGACCCAGTACTTC | CASSQLGPGLAQETQYF
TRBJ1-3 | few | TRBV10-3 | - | TGTGCCATCAGTGCGGACACACTTGGTTCTGGAAACACCATATATTTT | CAISADTLGSGNTIYF
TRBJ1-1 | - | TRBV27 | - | TGTGCCAGCAGTTTACTTACAGGGTCTCGGGAAGCTTTCTTT | CASSLLTGSREAFF
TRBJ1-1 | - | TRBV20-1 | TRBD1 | TGCAGTGCAGCCGGACAGGGTGGCGCTGAAGCTTTCTTT | CSAAGQGGAEAFF
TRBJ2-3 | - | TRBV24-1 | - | TGTGCCACCGATCCCGCGGAGGGACTCACAGATACGCAGTATTTT | CATDPAEGLTDTQYF
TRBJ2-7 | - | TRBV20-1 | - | TGCAGTGCTAGATTGGGGGGAGATGGCTACGAGCAGTACTTC | CSARLGGDGYEQYF
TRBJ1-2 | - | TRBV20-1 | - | TGCAGTGCCACGAGACCCGGCGGGGACTATGGCTACACCTTC | CSATRPGGDYGYTF
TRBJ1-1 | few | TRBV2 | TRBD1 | TGTGCCAGGAGAGACAGGGTACGCACTGAAGCTTTCTTT | CARRDRVRTEAFF
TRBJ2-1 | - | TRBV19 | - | TGTGCCAGTAGTATGGGTGGGAAGGGTGGCAATGAGCAGTTCTTC | CASSMGGKGGNEQFF
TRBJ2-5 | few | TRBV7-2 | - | TGTGCCAGCAGCCCACGACTACCTCAAGAGACCCAGTACTTC | CASSPRLPQETQYF
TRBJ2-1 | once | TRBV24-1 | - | TGTGCCACCAGTGATCCCGGGCCTGGGGTCAATGAGCAGTTCTTC | CATSDPGPGVNEQFF
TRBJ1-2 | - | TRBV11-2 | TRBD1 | TGTGCCAGCAGCTCACGCCGGGACAGGCAAGCCTTC | CASSSRRDRQAF
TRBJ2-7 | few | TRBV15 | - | TGTGCCACCAGCACGGGAGGGGGCCTCTACGAGCAGTACTTC | CATSTGGGLYEQYF
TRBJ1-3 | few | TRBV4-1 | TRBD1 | TGCGCCAGCAGCCAAAACCCACAGGGGGCTGGTGGAAACACCATATATTTT | CASSQNPQGAGGNTIYF
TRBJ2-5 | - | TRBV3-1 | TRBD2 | TGTGCCAGCAGCCGACTAGCAGAGACCCAGTACTTC | CASSRLAETQYF
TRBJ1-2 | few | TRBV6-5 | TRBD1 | TGTGCCAGCAGTTACTCCGGGACAGAGGCTCTCTACACCTTC | CASSYSGTEALYTF
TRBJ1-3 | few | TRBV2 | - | TGTGCCAGCAGTGATGAGGGACTCTCTGGAAACACCATATATTTT | CASSDEGLSGNTIYF
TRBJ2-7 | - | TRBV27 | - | TGTGCCAGCAGTGACCAGGGGCCCTACGAGCAGTACTTC | CASSDQGPYEQYF
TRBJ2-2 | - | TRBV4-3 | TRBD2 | TGCGCCAGCAGCCAGGGGACTATCCCCGGGGAGCTGTTTTTT | CASSQGTIPGELFF
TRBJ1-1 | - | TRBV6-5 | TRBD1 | TGTGCCAGCAGTTACTCGGGACGGGAGGGGGCACCGATGAACACTGAAGCTTTCTTT | CASSYSGREGAPMNTEAFF
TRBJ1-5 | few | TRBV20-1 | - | TGCAGTGCTAGAAAAGCCAGTCAAAGCAATCAGCCCCAGCATTTT | CSARKASQSNQPQHF
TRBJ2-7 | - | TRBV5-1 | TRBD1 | TGCGCCAGCAGCTTGTCGGGACAGGGTATGTACGAGCAGTACTTC | CASSLSGQGMYEQYF
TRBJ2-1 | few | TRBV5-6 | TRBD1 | TGTGCCAGCAGCGAGAACCGGGACAGGGTCCCCAATGAGCAGTTCTTC | CASSENRDRVPNEQFF
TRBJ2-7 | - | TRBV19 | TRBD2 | TGTGCCAGTAGACGTGGGGGACTAGGGGCCTCCTACGAGCAGTACTTC | CASRRGGLGASYEQYF
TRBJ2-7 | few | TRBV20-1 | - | TGCAGTGCTAGAGGGCTTAGATCCTACGAGCAGTACTTC | CSARGLRSYEQYF
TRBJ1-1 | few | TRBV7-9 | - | TGTGCCAGCAGGGGTGGAGACAGACAAGCTTTCTTT | CASRGGDRQAFF
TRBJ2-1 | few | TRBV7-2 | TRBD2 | TGTGCCAGCAGCAACTCCCGGACTAGTTTGAATGAGCAGTTCTTC | CASSNSRTSLNEQFF
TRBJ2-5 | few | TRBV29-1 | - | TGCAGCGTTGGGCCGCCCCCACAAGAGACCCAGTACTTC | CSVGPPPQETQYF
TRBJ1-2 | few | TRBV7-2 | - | TGTGCCAGCACCCCTCCCAAAGGCGTGAGTGGCTACACCTTC | CASTPPKGVSGYTF
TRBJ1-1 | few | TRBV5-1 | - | TGCGCCAGCAGCTCCCGAGAAGGGAACACTGAAGCTTTCTTT | CASSSREGNTEAFF
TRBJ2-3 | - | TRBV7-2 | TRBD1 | TGTGCCAGCAGCCGGGACAGTGGGGCAGATACGCAGTATTTT | CASSRDSGADTQYF
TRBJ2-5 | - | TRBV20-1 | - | TGCAGTGCTAGAGATGGAGTGGCGCAAGTGTACCAAGAGACCCAGTACTTC | CSARDGVAQVYQETQYF
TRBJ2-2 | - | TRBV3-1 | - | TGTGCCAGCAGCCAAGAGGAGGGAGATATAATCGGGGAGCTGTTTTTT | CASSQEEGDIIGELFF
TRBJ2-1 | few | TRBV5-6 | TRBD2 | TGTGCCAGCAGCTTGTGGGCGGGACTAGCGGGCCACAATGAGCAGTTCTTC | CASSLWAGLAGHNEQFF
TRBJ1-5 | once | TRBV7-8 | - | TGTGCCAGCAGCTTAGGGAACCTGGAGGGCAATCAGCCCCAGCATTTT | CASSLGNLEGNQPQHF
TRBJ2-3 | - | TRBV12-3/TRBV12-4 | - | TGTGCCAGCAGTTTAAACGGGGTTAGCACAGATACGCAGTATTTT | CASSLNGVSTDTQYF
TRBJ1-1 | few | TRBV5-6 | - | TGTGCCAGCACCACGGTACAGGGTGTCATCGACACTGAAGCTTTCTTT | CASTTVQGVIDTEAFF
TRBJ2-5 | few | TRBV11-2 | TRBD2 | TGTGCCAGCAGCTTAGATGGTTTTCTAGCGGGAGTGGTCGCAGAGACCCAGTACTTC | CASSLDGFLAGVVAETQYF